Sequencing of this T cell receptor beta chain was carried out in a study of cytomegalovirus exposure and HLA in healthy donors. Study overall: HLA-typed donors were the source of approximately 85 million unique TCRs held in an early data release. General study results and limits: Among CMV-associated TCR beta chains, most appeared HLA-restricted in a later analysis. Despite most TCR sequences being rare, some public TCRs occurred in many donors. There were some V segments, including TRBV6-2 and TRBV6-3, excluded as indistinguishable.

Use of 60 Vbeta and 13 Jbeta primers characterized the PCR. The assay was immunoSEQ multiplex PCR, and TCRdb's table has in-frame clones only and misses some. The sample shows around 130,000 clones, approximately 82% of them seen only once. About this clone itself: As yet, its antigen is unknown.

The CDR3 spans 15 residues. CDR1 is MGHRA, CDR2 YSYEKL, per germline. Trimming cost V 1 base and J 0 bases, with 9 bases left between them. Sequences were obtained from PBMCs. The sequence was obtained from a young woman in good health and CMV-seropositive. The chain employs TRBV4-1 and TRBJ2-5, with a weak D call TRBD1 (6 bases). CDR3 in DNA: TGCGCCAGCAGCCAAGTGGGGACACACCAAGAGACCCAGTACTTC. Translated: CASSQVGTHQETQYF.